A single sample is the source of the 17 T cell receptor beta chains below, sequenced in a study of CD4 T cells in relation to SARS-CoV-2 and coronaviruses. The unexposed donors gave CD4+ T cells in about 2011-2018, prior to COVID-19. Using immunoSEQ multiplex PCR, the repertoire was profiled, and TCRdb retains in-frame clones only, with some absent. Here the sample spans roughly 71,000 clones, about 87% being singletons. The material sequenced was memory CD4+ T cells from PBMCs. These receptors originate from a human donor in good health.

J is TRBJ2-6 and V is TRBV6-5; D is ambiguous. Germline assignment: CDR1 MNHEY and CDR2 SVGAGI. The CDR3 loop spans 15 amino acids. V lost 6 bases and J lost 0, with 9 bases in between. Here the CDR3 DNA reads TGTGCCAGCAGGCCTGACATCTCTGGGGCCAACGTCCTGACTTTC. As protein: CASRPDISGANVLTF.

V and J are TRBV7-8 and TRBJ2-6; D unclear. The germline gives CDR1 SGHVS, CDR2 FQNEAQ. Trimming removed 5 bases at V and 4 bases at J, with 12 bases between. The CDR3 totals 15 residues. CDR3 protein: CASSPPGTGANVLTF. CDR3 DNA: TGTGCCAGCAGCCCCCCCGGCACCGGGGCCAACGTCCTGACTTTC.

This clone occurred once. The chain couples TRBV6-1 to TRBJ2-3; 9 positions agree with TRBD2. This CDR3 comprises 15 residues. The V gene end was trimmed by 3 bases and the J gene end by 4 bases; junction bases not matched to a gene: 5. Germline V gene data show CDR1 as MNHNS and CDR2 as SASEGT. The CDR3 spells CASSDVRGGADTQYF. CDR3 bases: TGTGCCAGCAGTGATGTGCGGGGGGGCGCAGATACGCAGTATTTT.

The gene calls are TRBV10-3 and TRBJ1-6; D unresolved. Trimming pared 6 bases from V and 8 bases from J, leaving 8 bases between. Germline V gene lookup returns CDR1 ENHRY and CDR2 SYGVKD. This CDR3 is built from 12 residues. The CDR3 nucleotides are TGTGCCATCAGCGACGGGGATTCACCCCTCCACTTT. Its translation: CAISDGDSPLHF.

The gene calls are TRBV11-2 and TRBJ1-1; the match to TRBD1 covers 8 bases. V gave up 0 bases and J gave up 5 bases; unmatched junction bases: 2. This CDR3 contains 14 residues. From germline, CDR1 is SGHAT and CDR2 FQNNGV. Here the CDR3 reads CASSLEDRGTEAFF. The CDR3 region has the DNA TGTGCCAGCAGCTTAGAAGACAGGGGAACTGAAGCTTTCTTT.

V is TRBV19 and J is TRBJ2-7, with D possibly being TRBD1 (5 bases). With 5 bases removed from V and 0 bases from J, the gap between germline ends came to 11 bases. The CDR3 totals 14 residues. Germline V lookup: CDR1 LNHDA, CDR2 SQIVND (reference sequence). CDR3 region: CASSSTGSSYEQYF. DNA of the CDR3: TGTGCCAGTAGTTCCACAGGAAGCTCCTACGAGCAGTACTTC.

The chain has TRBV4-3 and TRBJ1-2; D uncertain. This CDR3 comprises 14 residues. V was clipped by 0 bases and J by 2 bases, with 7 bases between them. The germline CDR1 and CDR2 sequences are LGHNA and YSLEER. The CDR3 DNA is TGCGCCAGCAGCCAAGATGGCCAGAACTATGGCTACACCTTC. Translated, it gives CASSQDGQNYGYTF.

CDR3 DNA sequence: TGTGCCAGCAGTTTAAAACGACTAGCGGGACCACTAGGGGATGAGCAGTTCTTC. It translates to CASSLKRLAGPLGDEQFF. J is TRBJ2-1 and V is TRBV27; 11 bases line up with TRBD2. This CDR3 region has 18 residues. With V trimmed by 2 bases and J by 8 bases, 14 bases remained unmatched. Germline CDR1 and CDR2: MNHEY and SMNVEV (reference sequence).

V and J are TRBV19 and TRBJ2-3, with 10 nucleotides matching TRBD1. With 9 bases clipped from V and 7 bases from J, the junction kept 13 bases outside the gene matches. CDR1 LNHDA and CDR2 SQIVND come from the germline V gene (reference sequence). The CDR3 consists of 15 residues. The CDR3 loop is CASNAGQGPWNTQYF. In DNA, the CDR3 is TGTGCCAGCAATGCGGGACAGGGGCCTTGGAATACGCAGTATTTT.

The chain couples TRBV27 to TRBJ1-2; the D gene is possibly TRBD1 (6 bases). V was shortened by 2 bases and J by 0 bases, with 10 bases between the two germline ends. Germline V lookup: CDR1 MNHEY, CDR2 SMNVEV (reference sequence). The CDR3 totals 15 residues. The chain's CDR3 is CASSLRGGTNYGYTF. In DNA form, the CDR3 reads TGTGCCAGCAGTTTAAGAGGGGGAACTAACTATGGCTACACCTTC.

The CDR3 DNA reads TGTGCCAGCAGTGAACAAAGCGGGAGAGGTGGAGATACGCAGTATTTT. It is translated as CASSEQSGRGGDTQYF. This rearrangement joins TRBV6-1 to TRBJ2-3; 8 nucleotides line up with TRBD2. This CDR3 spans 16 amino acids. CDR1 MNHNS and CDR2 SASEGT come from the germline V gene. The trim removed 2 bases at V and 5 bases at J, leaving 9 bases unmatched.

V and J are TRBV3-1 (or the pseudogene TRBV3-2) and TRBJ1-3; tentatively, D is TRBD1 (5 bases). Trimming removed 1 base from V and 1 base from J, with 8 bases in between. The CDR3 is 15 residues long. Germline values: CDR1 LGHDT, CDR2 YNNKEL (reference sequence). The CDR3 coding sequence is TGTGCCAGCAGCCAAGGGACAAGGTCTGGAAACACCATATATTTT. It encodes CASSQGTRSGNTIYF.

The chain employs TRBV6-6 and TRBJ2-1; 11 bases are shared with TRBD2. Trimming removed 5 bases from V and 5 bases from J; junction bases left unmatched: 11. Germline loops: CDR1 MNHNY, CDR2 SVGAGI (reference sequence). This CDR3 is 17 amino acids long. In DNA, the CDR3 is TGTGCCAGCAGTCCTCCGGCCGGGACTAGCGGAAACAATGAGCAGTTCTTC. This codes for CASSPPAGTSGNNEQFF.

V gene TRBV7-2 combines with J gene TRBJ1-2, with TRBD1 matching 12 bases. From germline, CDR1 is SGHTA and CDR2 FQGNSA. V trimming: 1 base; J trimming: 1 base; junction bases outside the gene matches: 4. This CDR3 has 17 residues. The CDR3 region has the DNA TGTGCCAGCAGCTTAGTAGGGACAGGGGGCTATAACTATGGCTACACCTTC. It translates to CASSLVGTGGYNYGYTF.

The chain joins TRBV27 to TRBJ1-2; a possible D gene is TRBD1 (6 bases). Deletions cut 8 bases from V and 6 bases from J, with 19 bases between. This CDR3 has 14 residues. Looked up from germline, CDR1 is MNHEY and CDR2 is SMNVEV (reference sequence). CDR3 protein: CASCRGGGKNGYTF. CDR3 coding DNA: TGTGCCAGCTGCCGGGGAGGGGGGAAGAATGGCTACACCTTC.

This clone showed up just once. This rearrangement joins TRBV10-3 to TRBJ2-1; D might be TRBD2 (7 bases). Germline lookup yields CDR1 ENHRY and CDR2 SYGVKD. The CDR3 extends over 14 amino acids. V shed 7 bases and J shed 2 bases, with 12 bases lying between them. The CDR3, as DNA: TGTGCCATCAACGAAGGGGGGGCCTACAATGAGCAGTTCTTC. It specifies CAINEGGAYNEQFF.

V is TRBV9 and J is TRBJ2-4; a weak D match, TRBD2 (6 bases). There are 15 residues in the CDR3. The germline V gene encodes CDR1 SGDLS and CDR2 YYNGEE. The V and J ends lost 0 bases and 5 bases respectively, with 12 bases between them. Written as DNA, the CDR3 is TGTGCCAGCAGCGTAGGACTCTCGGGGGAAAACATTCAGTACTTC. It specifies CASSVGLSGENIQYF.